One sample yielded the 17 T cell receptor beta chains listed below, sequenced in a study of OX40 agonist ivuxolimab in advanced cancers. Profiled with immunoSEQ multiplex PCR; TCRdb holds only in-frame clones, not every one. Of 15,000 to 25,000 clones in the sample, roughly three quarters were seen once. The sample consisted of CD4+ or CD8+ T cells sorted from blood, taken in a trial of the OX40 agonist ivuxolimab. Source of these receptors: an adult with an advanced solid tumor such as melanoma, head and neck, liver or kidney cancer.

V usage is TRBV28 and J usage is TRBJ1-2; 8 nucleotides agree with TRBD1. V lost 5 bases and J lost 4; bases outside the gene matches: 12. The germline V gene has CDR1 MDHEN and CDR2 SYDVKM. CDR3 length equals 16 residues. The CDR3, as DNA: TGTGCCAGCAGTCCCTACCAGGGGGCCGACCTCTATGGCTACACCTTC. This sequence encodes CASSPYQGADLYGYTF.

Judged by abundance, this clone is medium-sized (0.01 to 0.1%). This chain joins TRBV2 and TRBJ1-3; perhaps TRBD1 as D (6 bases). With 10 bases removed from V and 8 bases from J, the gap between germline ends came to 24 bases. CDR1 SNHLY and CDR2 FYNNEI come from the germline V gene. The CDR3 is 15 residues long. Here the CDR3 reads CAIRGAGDSTDTIYF. The DNA for the CDR3 is TGTGCCATTCGTGGGGCAGGGGATTCTACGGACACCATATATTTT.

CDR3 in amino acids: CASSLDPGIETQYF. CDR3 nucleotide sequence: TGTGCCAGCAGCTTAGATCCAGGGATAGAGACCCAGTACTTC. The rearrangement links TRBV7-7 to TRBJ2-5; D is perhaps TRBD1 (5 bases). Germline CDR1 SSHAT, CDR2 FNYEAQ (reference sequence). V shed 1 base and J shed 4 bases, with 10 bases lying between them. The CDR3 has 14 residues.

This chain uses TRBV2 with TRBJ2-2; weak D call: TRBD2 (6 bases). The CDR3 is 15 residues long. Trimming took 8 bases from V and 1 from J, leaving 14 bases between them. Germline V gene data show CDR1 as SNHLY and CDR2 as FYNNEI. The CDR3 reads CASDGPGLNTGELFF. CDR3 DNA sequence: TGTGCCAGCGATGGTCCGGGACTGAACACCGGGGAGCTGTTTTTT.

The CDR3 here is CSVLKGGIEQFF. CDR3 nucleotide sequence: TGCAGCGTTCTTAAGGGGGGGATTGAGCAGTTCTTC. The chain combines TRBV29-1 with TRBJ2-1; possible D gene TRBD2, 7 bases. Germline-derived CDR1 and CDR2 are SQVTM and ANQGSEA. V lost 5 bases and J 9 bases, leaving 14 bases between the germline ends. This CDR3 is built from 12 residues.

This clone was observed a single time. This chain uses TRBV9 with TRBJ2-5, with D uncertain. The V gene lost 4 bases and the J gene lost 0 bases, with 13 bases spanning the gap. From germline, CDR1 is SGDLS and CDR2 YYNGEE. CDR3 length: 15 amino acids. The CDR3 here is CASSSHSRDQETQYF. The DNA of the CDR3 is TGTGCCAGCAGCTCCCATTCTAGGGACCAAGAGACCCAGTACTTC.

Only one count was recorded for this clone. The rearrangement uses TRBV4-1 and TRBJ2-3; TRBD1 aligns across 7 bases. The length of the CDR3 is 16 residues. Unmatched junction bases numbered 6, after V lost 2 bases and J lost 1 base. CDR1 MGHRA and CDR2 YSYEKL come from the germline V gene. CDR3 sequence (DNA): TGCGCCAGCAGCCAAAACGCCGGGACAGGCACAGATACGCAGTATTTT. It is translated as CASSQNAGTGTDTQYF.

The chain employs TRBV6-5 and TRBJ1-1, with D tentatively TRBD1 (5 bases). Trimming took 3 bases from V and 7 from J, leaving 9 bases between them. This CDR3 is built from 12 residues. Per germline, CDR1 MNHEY and CDR2 SVGAGI. This CDR3 reads CASSYSGREAFF. The CDR3 DNA reads as TGTGCCAGCAGTTATTCAGGGCGTGAAGCTTTCTTT.

As regards this clone: The junction differs from germline at one of its ends, possibly a read error. The genes are TRBV4-3 and TRBJ2-1; D may be TRBD2 (6 bases). The germline V gene has CDR1 LGHNA and CDR2 YSLEER. The CDR3 loop spans 13 amino acids. CDR3 nucleotides: TGCGCCAGCAGCCAAGATGGGGGGAAAGCTCAAATCTTC. Translating gives CASSQDGGKAQIF.

This rearrangement joins TRBV27 to TRBJ1-5, with TRBD1 as a possible D gene (5 bases). The CDR3 length is 15 residues. V lost 3 bases to trimming and J lost 1 base, with 10 bases between them. Germline V CDR1 and CDR2: MNHEY, SMNVEV (reference sequence). As DNA, the CDR3 is TGTGCCAGCAGTTTGTCTGAGGGGAGCAATCAGCCCCAGCATTTT. Translating gives CASSLSEGSNQPQHF.

This chain uses TRBV15 with TRBJ1-5; 9 bases agree with TRBD1. V lost 2 bases, J lost 3 bases, and 8 bases stayed unmatched. This CDR3 is 17 amino acids long. Germline CDR1 and CDR2: LNHNV and YYDKDF (reference sequence). Here the CDR3 DNA reads TGTGCCACCAGCAGACACGGGACAGGGCCCCTCAATCAGCCCCAGCATTTT. Residues: CATSRHGTGPLNQPQHF.

The chain carries TRBV11-2 and TRBJ2-2; D remains unclear. V lost 5 bases and J 2 bases, leaving 3 bases between the germline ends. This CDR3 has 12 amino acids. Germline CDR1 is SGHAT and CDR2 is FQNNGV. In DNA form, the CDR3 reads TGTGCCAGCAGCCCTAACACCGGGGAGCTGTTTTTT. Translated, it gives CASSPNTGELFF.

The rearrangement links TRBV27 to TRBJ1-5, with D hard to call. Trimming removed 3 bases at V and 5 bases at J, with 14 bases between. Germline CDR1 MNHEY, CDR2 SMNVEV (reference sequence). The CDR3 sequence is 15 residues long. CDR3 DNA: TGTGCCAGCAGTTTGATGGGAAGGGCGGATCAGCCCCAGCATTTT. This codes for CASSLMGRADQPQHF.

A few counts support this clone. This sequence joins TRBV7-8 and TRBJ1-5; no reliable D call. In germline, CDR1 is SGHVS, CDR2 FQNEAQ. The V gene lost 3 bases and the J gene lost 0 bases, with 12 bases spanning the gap. This CDR3 is built from 16 residues. This CDR3 is CASSLSAGYSNQPQHF. Here the CDR3 DNA reads TGTGCCAGCAGCTTGTCAGCGGGTTATAGCAATCAGCCCCAGCATTTT. Combining the CDR3 with reference TRBV7-8 and TRBJ1-5 gives the whole variable domain GAGVSQSPRYKVAKRGQDVALRCDPISGHVSLFWYQQALGQGPEFLTYFQNEAQLDKSGLPSDRFFAERPEGSVSTLKIQRTQQEDSAVYLCASSLSAGYSNQPQHFGDGTRLSIL.

V gene TRBV19 combines with J gene TRBJ2-1; 8 bases map to TRBD1. Germline V gene lookup returns CDR1 LNHDA and CDR2 SQIVND (reference sequence). V trimming: 1 base; J trimming: 5 bases; junction bases outside the gene matches: 4. CDR3 size: 15 residues. The CDR3 is CASSIAGTGHNEQFF. DNA for the CDR3: TGTGCCAGTAGTATAGCGGGGACAGGACACAATGAGCAGTTCTTC.

The V gene is TRBV28, the J gene TRBJ1-2; TRBD1 matches 8 bases. The CDR3 loop spans 16 amino acids. The germline V gene encodes CDR1 MDHEN and CDR2 SYDVKM. The trim removed 4 bases at V and 4 bases at J, leaving 11 bases unmatched. CDR3 coding DNA: TGTGCCAGCAGTTCCGTCCGGACAGGGTTGGGCTATGGCTACACCTTC. It translates to CASSSVRTGLGYGYTF.

CDR3 nucleotide sequence: TGTGCCAGCAGTTTCGGACAGGATCCCACAGATACGCAGTATTTT. This encodes CASSFGQDPTDTQYF. J is TRBJ2-3 and V is TRBV28, with TRBD1 identical over 7 bases. Looked up from germline, CDR1 is MDHEN and CDR2 is SYDVKM. The CDR3 spans 15 residues. The V and J ends lost 3 bases and 2 bases, in that order; junction bases with no gene match: 5.